The clone carrying this T cell receptor beta chain was seen at least ten times. Its cognate antigen is unknown. TCRdb used MiXCR to reprocess the 5' RACE reads, holding one entry per CDR3 protein. Among about 350,000 distinct CDR3 sequences, roughly 13% were seen once, and the ten largest hold about a fifth. These data originate in a study of T-cell memory formation after mild COVID-19. Study conclusions and caveats: Memory cells collected pre-infection included some clones that later responded, suggesting cross-reactive memory joined. A balance of CD4 and CD8 characterized clones contracting day 15 to 85, whereas later expanders leaned CD4+.

Between the trimmed V and J ends, which lost 1 base and 3 bases, there was a span of 16 bases. The CDR3 extends over 16 amino acids. Per germline, CDR1 SGHRS and CDR2 YFSETQ. This clonotype originated in a man younger than 30 who had mild COVID-19 (a few samples of this study predate the infection). Cell type and time point are not known. The V and J genes are TRBV5-1 and TRBJ2-5; the D is unclear. The sample was PBMCs or a T cell subset sorted from them (not recorded which). CDR3 in amino acids: CASSLNRRQREETQYF. DNA for the CDR3: TGCGCCAGCAGCTTGAATCGGCGACAAAGAGAAGAGACCCAGTACTTC.